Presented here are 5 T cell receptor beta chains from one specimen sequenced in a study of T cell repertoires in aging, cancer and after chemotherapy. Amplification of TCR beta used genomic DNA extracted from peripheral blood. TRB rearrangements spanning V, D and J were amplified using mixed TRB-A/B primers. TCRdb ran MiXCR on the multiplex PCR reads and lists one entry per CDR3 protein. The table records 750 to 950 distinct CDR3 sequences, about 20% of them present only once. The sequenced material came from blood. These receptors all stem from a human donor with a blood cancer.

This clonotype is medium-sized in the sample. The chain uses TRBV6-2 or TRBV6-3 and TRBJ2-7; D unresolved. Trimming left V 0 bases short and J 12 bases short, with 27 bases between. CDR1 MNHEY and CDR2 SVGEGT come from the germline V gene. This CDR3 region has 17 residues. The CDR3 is CASSYSRWVGPFEQWYF. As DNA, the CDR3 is TGTGCCAGCAGTTACTCCCGGTGGGTCGGGCCATTCGAGCAGTGGTACTTC.

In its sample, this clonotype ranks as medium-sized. The CDR3, as DNA: TGTGCCAGCAGTTTCCAGGGGGCACATTACAATGAGCAGTTCTTC. Translating gives CASSFQGAHYNEQFF. This chain joins TRBV27 and TRBJ2-1, with TRBD1 matching over 8 bases. Per the germline V gene, CDR1 is MNHEY and CDR2 is SMNVEV (reference sequence). This CDR3 contains 15 residues. With 3 bases clipped from V and 4 bases from J, the junction kept 5 bases outside the gene matches.

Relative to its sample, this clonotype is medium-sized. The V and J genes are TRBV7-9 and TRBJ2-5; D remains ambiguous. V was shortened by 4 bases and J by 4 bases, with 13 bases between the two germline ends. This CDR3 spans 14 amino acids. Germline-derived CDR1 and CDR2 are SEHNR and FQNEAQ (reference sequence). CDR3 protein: CASSYTDLLETQYF. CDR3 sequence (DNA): TGTGCCAGCAGCTACACAGACCTGCTAGAGACCCAGTACTTC.

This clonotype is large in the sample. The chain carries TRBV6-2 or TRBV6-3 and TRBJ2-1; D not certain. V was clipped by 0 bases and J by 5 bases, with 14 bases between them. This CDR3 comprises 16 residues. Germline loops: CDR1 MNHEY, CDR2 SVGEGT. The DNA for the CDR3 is TGTGCCAGCAGTTACTCGATGCCCCCGATTAACAATGAGCAGTTCTTC. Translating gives CASSYSMPPINNEQFF.

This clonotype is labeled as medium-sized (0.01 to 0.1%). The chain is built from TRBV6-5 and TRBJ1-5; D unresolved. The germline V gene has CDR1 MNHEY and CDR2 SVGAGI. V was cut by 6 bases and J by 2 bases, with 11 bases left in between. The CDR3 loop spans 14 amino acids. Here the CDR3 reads CASSHSRGNQPQHF. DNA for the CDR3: TGTGCCAGCAGCCATAGCCGGGGCAATCAGCCCCAGCATTTT.